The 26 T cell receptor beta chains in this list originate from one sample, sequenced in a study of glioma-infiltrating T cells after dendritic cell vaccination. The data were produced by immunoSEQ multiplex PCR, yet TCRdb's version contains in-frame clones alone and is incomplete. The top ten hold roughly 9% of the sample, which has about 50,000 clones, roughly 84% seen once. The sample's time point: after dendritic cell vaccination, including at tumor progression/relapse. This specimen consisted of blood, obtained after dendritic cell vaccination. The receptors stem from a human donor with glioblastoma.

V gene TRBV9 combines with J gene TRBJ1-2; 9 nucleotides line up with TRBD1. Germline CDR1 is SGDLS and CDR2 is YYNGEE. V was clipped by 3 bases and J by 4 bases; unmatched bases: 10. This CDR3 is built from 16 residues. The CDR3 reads CASSGTGQGKGYGYTF. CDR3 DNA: TGTGCCAGCAGCGGTACCGGACAGGGGAAGGGCTATGGCTACACCTTC.

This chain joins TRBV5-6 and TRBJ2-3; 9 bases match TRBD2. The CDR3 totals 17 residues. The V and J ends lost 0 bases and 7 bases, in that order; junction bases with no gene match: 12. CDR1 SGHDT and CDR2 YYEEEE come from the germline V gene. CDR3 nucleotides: TGTGCCAGCAGCTTGGCCGGGATAGCGGGGGTTATGAATACGCAGTATTTT. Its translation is CASSLAGIAGVMNTQYF.

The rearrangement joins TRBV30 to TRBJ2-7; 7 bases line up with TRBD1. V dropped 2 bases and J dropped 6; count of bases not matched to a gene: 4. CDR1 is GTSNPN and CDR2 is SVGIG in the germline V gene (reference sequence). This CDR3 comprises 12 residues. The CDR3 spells CAWSKGQLEQYF. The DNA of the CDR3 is TGTGCCTGGAGTAAGGGACAGCTCGAGCAGTACTTC.

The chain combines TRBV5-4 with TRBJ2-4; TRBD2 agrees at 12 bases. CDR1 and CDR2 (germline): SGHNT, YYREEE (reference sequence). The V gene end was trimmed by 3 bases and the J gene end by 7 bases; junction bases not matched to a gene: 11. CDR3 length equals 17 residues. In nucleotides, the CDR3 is TGTGCCAGCAGCTCTAGCGGGGGGGCGGGAAAGTACAACATTCAGTACTTC. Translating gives CASSSSGGAGKYNIQYF.

The CDR3 protein is CAWSISLLNTEAFF. For the CDR3, the DNA is TGTGCCTGGAGTATATCGTTGTTGAACACTGAAGCTTTCTTT. This chain joins TRBV30 and TRBJ1-1, with D hard to call. Trimming pared 2 bases from V and 0 bases from J, leaving 10 bases between. The CDR3 consists of 14 residues. Germline CDR1 is GTSNPN and CDR2 is SVGIG (reference sequence).

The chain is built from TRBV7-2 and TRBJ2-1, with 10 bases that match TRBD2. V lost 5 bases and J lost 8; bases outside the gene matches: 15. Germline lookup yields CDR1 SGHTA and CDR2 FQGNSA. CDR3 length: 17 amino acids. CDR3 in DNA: TGTGCCAGCAGCCGGGGGCTGTTCGGGACTAGCGTTGATGAGCAGTTCTTC. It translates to CASSRGLFGTSVDEQFF.

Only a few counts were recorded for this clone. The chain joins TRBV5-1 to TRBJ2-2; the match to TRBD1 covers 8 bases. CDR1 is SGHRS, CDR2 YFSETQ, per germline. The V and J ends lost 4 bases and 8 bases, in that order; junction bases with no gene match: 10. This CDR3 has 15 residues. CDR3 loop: CASSPRQGSGGELFF. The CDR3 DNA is TGCGCCAGCAGCCCGAGACAGGGGAGCGGAGGGGAGCTGTTTTTT. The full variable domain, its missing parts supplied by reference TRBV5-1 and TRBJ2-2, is KAGVTQTPRYLIKTRGQQVTLSCSPISGHRSVSWYQQTPGQGLQFLFEYFSETQRNKGNFPGRFSGRQFSNSRSEMNVSTLELGDSALYLCASSPRQGSGGELFFGEGSRLTVL.

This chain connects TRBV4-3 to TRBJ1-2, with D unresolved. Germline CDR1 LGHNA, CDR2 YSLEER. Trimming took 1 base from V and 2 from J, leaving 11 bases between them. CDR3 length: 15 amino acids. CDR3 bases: TGCGCCAGCAGCCAAGCAGCGAGTTGGAACTATGGCTACACCTTC. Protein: CASSQAASWNYGYTF.

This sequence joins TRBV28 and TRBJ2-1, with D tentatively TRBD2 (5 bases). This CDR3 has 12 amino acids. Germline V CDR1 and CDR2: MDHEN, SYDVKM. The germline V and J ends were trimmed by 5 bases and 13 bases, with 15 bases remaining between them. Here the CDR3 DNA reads TGTGCCAGCAGTCCCCCCCGGGGTCGACAGTTCTTC. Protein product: CASSPPRGRQFF.

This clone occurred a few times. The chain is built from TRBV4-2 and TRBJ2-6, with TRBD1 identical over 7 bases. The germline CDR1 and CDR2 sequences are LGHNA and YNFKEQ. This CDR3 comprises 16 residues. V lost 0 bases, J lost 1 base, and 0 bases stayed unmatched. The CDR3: CASSQETGSGANVLTF. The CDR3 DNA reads TGTGCCAGCAGCCAAGAGACAGGGTCTGGGGCCAACGTCCTGACTTTC.

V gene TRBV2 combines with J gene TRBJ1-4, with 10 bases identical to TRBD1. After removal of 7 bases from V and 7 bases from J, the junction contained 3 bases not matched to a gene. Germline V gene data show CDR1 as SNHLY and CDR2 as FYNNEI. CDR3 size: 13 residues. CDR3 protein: CASTRDRGEKLFF. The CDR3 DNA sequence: TGTGCCAGCACCCGGGACAGGGGTGAAAAACTGTTTTTT. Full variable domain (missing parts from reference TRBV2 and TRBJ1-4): EPEVTQTPSHQVTQMGQEVILRCVPISNHLYFYWYRQILGQKVEFLVSFYNNEISEKSEIFDDQFSVERPDGSNFTLKIRSTKLEDSAMYFCASTRDRGEKLFFGSGTQLSVL.

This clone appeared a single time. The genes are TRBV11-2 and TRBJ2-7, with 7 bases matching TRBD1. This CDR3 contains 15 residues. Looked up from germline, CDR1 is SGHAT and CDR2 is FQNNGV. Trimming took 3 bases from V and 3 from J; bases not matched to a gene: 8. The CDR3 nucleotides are TGTGCCAGCAGCTTTGCCAGGGGGTACCACTACGAGCAGTACTTC. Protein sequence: CASSFARGYHYEQYF.

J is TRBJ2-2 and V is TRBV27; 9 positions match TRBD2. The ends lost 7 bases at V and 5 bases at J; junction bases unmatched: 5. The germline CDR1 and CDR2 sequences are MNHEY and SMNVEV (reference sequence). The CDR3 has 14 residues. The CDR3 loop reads CASTVLAGTGELFF. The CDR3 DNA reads TGTGCCAGCACCGTACTAGCGGGTACCGGGGAGCTGTTTTTT.

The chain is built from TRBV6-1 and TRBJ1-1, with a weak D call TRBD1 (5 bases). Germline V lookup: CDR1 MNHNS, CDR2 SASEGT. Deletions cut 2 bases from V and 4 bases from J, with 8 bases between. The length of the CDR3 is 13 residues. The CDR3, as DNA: TGTGCCAGCAGTGAAAGGGGCGGCACTGAAGCTTTCTTT. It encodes CASSERGGTEAFF.

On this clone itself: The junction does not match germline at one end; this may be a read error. As DNA, the CDR3 is TGTGCCAGCAGCCAAGATTCGAGTCCTGGGGCCAACGTCCTGATTTTC. Its protein product is CASSQDSSPGANVLIF. The V call is TRBV4-2, the J call TRBJ2-6; tentative D call: TRBD1 (5 bases). CDR3 length: 16 amino acids. The germline CDR1 and CDR2 sequences are LGHNA and YNFKEQ.

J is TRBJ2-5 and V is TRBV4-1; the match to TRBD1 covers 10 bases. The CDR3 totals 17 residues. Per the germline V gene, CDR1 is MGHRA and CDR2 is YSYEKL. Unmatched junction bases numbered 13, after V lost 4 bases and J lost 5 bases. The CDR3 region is CASSRVGRDRGGETQYF. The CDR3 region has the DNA TGCGCCAGCAGCCGAGTGGGTAGGGACAGGGGTGGCGAGACCCAGTACTTC.

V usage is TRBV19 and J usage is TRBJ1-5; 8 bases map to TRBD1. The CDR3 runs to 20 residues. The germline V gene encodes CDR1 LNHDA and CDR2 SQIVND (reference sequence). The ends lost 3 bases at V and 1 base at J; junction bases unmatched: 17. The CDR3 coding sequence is TGTGCCAGTAGTATTCCCCCGAGATACAGGGGGTATGTGAGCAATCAGCCCCAGCATTTT. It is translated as CASSIPPRYRGYVSNQPQHF.

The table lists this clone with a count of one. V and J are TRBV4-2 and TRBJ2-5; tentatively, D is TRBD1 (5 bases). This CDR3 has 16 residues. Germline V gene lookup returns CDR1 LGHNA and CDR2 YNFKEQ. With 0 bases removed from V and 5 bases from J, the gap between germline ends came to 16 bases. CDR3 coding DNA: TGTGCCAGCAGCCAAGATCAACGGCAGGGTGTCGAGACCCAGTACTTC. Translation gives CASSQDQRQGVETQYF.

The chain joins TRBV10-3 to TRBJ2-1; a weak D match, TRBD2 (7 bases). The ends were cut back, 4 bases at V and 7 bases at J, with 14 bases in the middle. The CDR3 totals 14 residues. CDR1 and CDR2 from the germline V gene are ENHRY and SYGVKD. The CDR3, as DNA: TGTGCCATCAGTGTACGGGGGGCCGGGAATGAGCAGTTCTTC. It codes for CAISVRGAGNEQFF.

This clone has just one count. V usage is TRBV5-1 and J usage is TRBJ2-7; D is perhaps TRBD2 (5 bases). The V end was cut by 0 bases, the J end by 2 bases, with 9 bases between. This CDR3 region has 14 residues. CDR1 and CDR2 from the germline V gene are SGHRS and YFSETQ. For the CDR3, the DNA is TGCGCCAGCAGCTTGGGCCAGACTACCTACGAGCAGTACTTC. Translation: CASSLGQTTYEQYF.

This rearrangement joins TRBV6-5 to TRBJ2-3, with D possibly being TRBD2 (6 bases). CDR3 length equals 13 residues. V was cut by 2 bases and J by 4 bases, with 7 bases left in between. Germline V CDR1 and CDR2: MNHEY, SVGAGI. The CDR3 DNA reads TGTGCCAGCAGTTACGGGAGGTCAGATACGCAGTATTTT. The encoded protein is CASSYGRSDTQYF.

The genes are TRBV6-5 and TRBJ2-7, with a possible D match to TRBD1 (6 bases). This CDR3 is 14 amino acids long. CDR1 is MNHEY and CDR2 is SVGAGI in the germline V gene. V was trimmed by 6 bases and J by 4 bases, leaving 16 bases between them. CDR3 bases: TGTGCCAGCAGCGCGCCAGGAAGGGGGTACGAGCAGTACTTC. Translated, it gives CASSAPGRGYEQYF.

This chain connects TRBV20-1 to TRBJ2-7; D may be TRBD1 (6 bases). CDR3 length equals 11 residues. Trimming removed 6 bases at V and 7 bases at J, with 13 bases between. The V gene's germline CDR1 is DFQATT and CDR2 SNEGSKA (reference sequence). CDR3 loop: CSAADSLEQYF. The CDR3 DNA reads TGCAGTGCCGCGGACAGTCTTGAGCAGTACTTC.

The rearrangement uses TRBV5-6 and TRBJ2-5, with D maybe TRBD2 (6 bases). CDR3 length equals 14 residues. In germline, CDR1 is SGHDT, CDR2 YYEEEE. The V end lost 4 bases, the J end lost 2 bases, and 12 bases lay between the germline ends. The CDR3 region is CASSNAGLQETQYF. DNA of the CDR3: TGTGCCAGCAGCAACGCCGGACTACAAGAGACCCAGTACTTC.

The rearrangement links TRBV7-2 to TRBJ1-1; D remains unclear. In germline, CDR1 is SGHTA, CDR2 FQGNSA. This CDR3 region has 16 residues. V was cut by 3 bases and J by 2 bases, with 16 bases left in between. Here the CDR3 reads CASSFGLAGSNTEAFF. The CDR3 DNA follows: TGTGCCAGCAGCTTTGGGTTAGCCGGGAGCAACACTGAAGCTTTCTTT.

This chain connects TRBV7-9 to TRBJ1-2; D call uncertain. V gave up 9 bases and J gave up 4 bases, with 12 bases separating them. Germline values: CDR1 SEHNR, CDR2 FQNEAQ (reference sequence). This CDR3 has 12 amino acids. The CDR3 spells CASTQVSYGYTF. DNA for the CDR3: TGTGCCAGTACCCAGGTCTCCTATGGCTACACCTTC.